This T cell receptor (beta chain) originates from a study of T cell responses to AZD1222 COVID-19 vaccine. Points from the study as a whole: Vaccination with two AZD1222 doses was followed by a rise in Spike-specific TCR breadth and depth.

Profiled with immunoSEQ multiplex PCR; TCRdb holds only in-frame clones, not every one. This sample carries 66,000 or so clones, less than 85% of them seen once, and the ten largest clones take approximately 20%. This clone was recorded once. Its antigen is not identified. Sample: peripheral blood, taken on day 0 of MenACWY control vaccination. This TCR derives from an adult in good health.

The CDR3 loop is CASSKGKGTNTEAFF. The CDR3 nucleotides read TGTGCCAGTAGTAAAGGGAAGGGGACGAACACTGAAGCTTTCTTT. This sequence joins TRBV19 and TRBJ1-1; the D gene is possibly TRBD1 (5 bases). Trimming pared 4 bases from V and 1 base from J, leaving 13 bases between. Germline loops: CDR1 LNHDA, CDR2 SQIVND (reference sequence). The CDR3 runs 15 residues.